The T cell receptor beta chain described here comes from a study of response to subunit inactivated influenza vaccine. Broader study findings: Few additional T cells are recruited per seasonal influenza vaccination, authors suggested.

This clonotype has ten or more counts. What it recognizes is unknown. In TCRdb, the RT-PCR reads were re-called with MiXCR into one record per CDR3 protein. The sample holds about 800,000 distinct CDR3 sequences, about 20% seen once. V shed 0 bases and J shed 5 bases, with 7 bases lying between them. This CDR3 is 12 amino acids long. CDR1 and CDR2 (germline): DFQATT, SNEGSKA (reference sequence). The gene calls are TRBV20-1 and TRBJ2-5; D not resolved. This clonotype was obtained from a man aged 45-60 years who received an inactivated influenza vaccine. The sequences come from PBMCs from blood, collected around 5 days after vaccination. CDR3 sequence (DNA): TGCAGTGCTAGAGATGTTGGGGAGACCCAGTACTTC. It encodes CSARDVGETQYF.